The 3 T cell receptor beta chains given below trace back to one sample, sequenced in a study of OX40 agonist ivuxolimab in advanced cancers. TCRdb keeps only in-frame clones here, not all; method: immunoSEQ multiplex PCR. This sample has some 70,000 clones; 88% occur once, and the top ten carry around 1%. The sequences come from CD4+ or CD8+ T cells sorted from blood, collected in a trial of the OX40 agonist ivuxolimab. Receptors originate from an adult with an advanced solid tumor such as melanoma, head and neck, liver or kidney cancer.

This chain joins TRBV5-1 and TRBJ1-2; 12 positions agree with TRBD1. Germline V lookup: CDR1 SGHRS, CDR2 YFSETQ. The CDR3 consists of 16 residues. J lost 0 bases, V lost 5 bases, and 5 bases had no gene match. CDR3 in DNA: TGCGCCAGCAGAATGGGGACAGGGGGCACTAACTATGGCTACACCTTC. Protein product: CASRMGTGGTNYGYTF.

The CDR3: CSATHPSRDRGTYEQYF. Here the CDR3 DNA reads TGCAGCGCTACCCACCCGTCCCGGGACAGGGGGACATACGAGCAGTACTTC. This chain links TRBV29-1 with TRBJ2-7; TRBD1 matches at 11 bases. Looked up from germline, CDR1 is SQVTM and CDR2 is ANQGSEA. The length of the CDR3 is 17 residues. With V trimmed by 7 bases and J by 4 bases, 18 bases remained unmatched.

The rearrangement links TRBV5-1 to TRBJ1-3; 9 bases map to TRBD1. Germline values: CDR1 SGHRS, CDR2 YFSETQ. Trimming took 1 base from V and 5 from J; bases not matched to a gene: 4. The CDR3 consists of 15 residues. The CDR3 region is CASSLTGTGRNTIYF. DNA for the CDR3: TGCGCCAGCAGCTTGACCGGGACAGGGAGAAACACCATATATTTT.